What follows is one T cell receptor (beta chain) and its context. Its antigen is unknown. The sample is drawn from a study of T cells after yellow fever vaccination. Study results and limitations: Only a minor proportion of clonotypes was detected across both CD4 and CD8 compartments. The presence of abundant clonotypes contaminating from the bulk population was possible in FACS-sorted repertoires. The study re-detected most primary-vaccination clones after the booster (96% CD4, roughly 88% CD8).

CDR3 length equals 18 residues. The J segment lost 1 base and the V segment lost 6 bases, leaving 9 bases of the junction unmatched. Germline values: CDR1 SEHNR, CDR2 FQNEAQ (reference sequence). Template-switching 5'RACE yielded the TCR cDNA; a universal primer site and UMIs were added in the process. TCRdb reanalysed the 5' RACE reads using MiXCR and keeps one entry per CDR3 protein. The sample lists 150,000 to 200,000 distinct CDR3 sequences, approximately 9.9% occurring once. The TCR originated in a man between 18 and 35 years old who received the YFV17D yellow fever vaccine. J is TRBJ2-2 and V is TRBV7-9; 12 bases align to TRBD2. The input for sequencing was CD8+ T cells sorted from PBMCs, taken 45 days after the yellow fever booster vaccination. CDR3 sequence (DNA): TGTGCCAGCAGGTCGCCGGGACTAGCGGGCAAGAACACCGGGGAGCTGTTTTTT. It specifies CASRSPGLAGKNTGELFF.